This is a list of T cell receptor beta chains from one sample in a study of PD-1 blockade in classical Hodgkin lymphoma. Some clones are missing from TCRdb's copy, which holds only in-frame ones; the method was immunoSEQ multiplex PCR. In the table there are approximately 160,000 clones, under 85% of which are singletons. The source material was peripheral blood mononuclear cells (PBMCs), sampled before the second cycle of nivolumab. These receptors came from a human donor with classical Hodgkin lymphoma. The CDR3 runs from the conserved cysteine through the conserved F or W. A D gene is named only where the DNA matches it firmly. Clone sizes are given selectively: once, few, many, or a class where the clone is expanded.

CDR3: CASSSGDLVSYEQYF; DNA: TGTGCCAGCAGCTCAGGGGATCTGGTCTCCTACGAGCAGTACTTC; size: once; V: TRBV7-8; D: .; J: TRBJ2-7; length: 15
CDR3: CASSSGGTEHGYTF; DNA: TGTGCCAGCAGCTCAGGTGGGACAGAACATGGCTACACCTTC; size: .; V: TRBV5-4; D: TRBD1; J: TRBJ1-2; length: 14
CDR3: CASSPSDGVIGKLFF; DNA: TGTGCCAGCAGTCCCTCCGACGGAGTAATCGGAAAACTGTTTTTT; size: .; V: TRBV6-5; D: .; J: TRBJ1-4; length: 15
CDR3: CASRDSGGAVNEQFF; DNA: TGTGCCAGCAGAGATAGCGGGGGGGCCGTCAATGAGCAGTTCTTC; size: .; V: TRBV6-5; D: TRBD2; J: TRBJ2-1; length: 15
CDR3: CASSRGTGNQPQHF; DNA: TGTGCCAGCAGCCGAGGGACAGGCAATCAGCCCCAGCATTTT; size: .; V: TRBV6-6; D: TRBD1; J: TRBJ1-5; length: 14
CDR3: CASSLVSPETQYF; DNA: TGCGCCAGCAGCTTGGTTTCACCAGAGACCCAGTACTTC; size: .; V: TRBV5-1; D: .; J: TRBJ2-5; length: 13
CDR3: CASSYGQISEAFF; DNA: TGTGCCAGCAGCTATGGACAAATTTCTGAAGCTTTCTTT; size: .; V: TRBV5-4; D: .; J: TRBJ1-1; length: 13
CDR3: CASSLDPGLYEQYF; DNA: TGTGCCAGCAGCTTAGATCCGGGCCTCTACGAGCAGTACTTC; size: .; V: TRBV11-2; D: .; J: TRBJ2-7; length: 14
CDR3: CASSFTQAPQETQYF; DNA: TGTGCCAGCAGTTTCACACAGGCCCCCCAAGAGACCCAGTACTTC; size: .; V: TRBV28; D: .; J: TRBJ2-5; length: 15
CDR3: CASSQDLPGDYEQYF; DNA: TGTGCCAGCAGCCAAGATCTACCGGGAGACTACGAGCAGTACTTC; size: .; V: TRBV4-2; D: .; J: TRBJ2-7; length: 15
CDR3: CASSLLPTIYNEQFF; DNA: TGTGCCAGCAGCCTACTTCCGACGATTTACAATGAGCAGTTCTTC; size: many; V: TRBV27; D: .; J: TRBJ2-1; length: 15
CDR3: CASSRTDSSGNTIYF; DNA: TGTGCCAGCAGTCGGACGGACAGCTCTGGAAACACCATATATTTT; size: .; V: TRBV6-5; D: .; J: TRBJ1-3; length: 15
CDR3: CASSLVGQGRIFHPQYF; DNA: TGCGCCAGCAGCTTGGTGGGACAGGGGCGAATTTTCCATCCGCAGTATTTT; size: .; V: TRBV5-1; D: TRBD1; J: TRBJ2-3; length: 17
CDR3: CASSVEDDSYEQYF; DNA: TGTGCCAGCAGCGTAGAGGACGACTCCTACGAGCAGTACTTC; size: .; V: TRBV9; D: .; J: TRBJ2-7; length: 14
CDR3: CASSRPGQSNTGELFF; DNA: TGCGCCAGCAGCAGACCGGGACAGTCGAACACCGGGGAGCTGTTTTTT; size: .; V: TRBV5-1; D: TRBD1; J: TRBJ2-2; length: 16
CDR3: CASSMDTSRTGELFF; DNA: TGCGCCAGCAGCATGGACACCTCGCGCACCGGGGAGCTGTTTTTT; size: .; V: TRBV5-1; D: .; J: TRBJ2-2; length: 15
CDR3: CASSLGLAGIQETQYF; DNA: TGCGCCAGCAGCTTAGGACTAGCGGGGATCCAAGAGACCCAGTACTTC; size: .; V: TRBV5-1; D: TRBD2; J: TRBJ2-5; length: 16
CDR3: CASRLGLAPETQYF; DNA: TGTGCCAGCAGACTGGGACTAGCGCCAGAGACCCAGTACTTC; size: .; V: TRBV6-6; D: TRBD2; J: TRBJ2-5; length: 14
CDR3: CASSPPTRYEQFF; DNA: TGTGCCAGCTCACCTCCGACACGGTATGAGCAGTTCTTC; size: .; V: TRBV18; D: .; J: TRBJ2-1; length: 13
CDR3: CASSLTVYGYTF; DNA: TGTGCCAGCAGTCTAACAGTTTATGGCTACACCTTC; size: .; V: TRBV28; D: .; J: TRBJ1-2; length: 12
CDR3: CASSADTNTEAFF; DNA: TGTGCCAGCAGCGCCGACACGAACACTGAAGCTTTCTTT; size: few; V: TRBV11-2; D: .; J: TRBJ1-1; length: 13
CDR3: CASSLEQGWDNSPLHF; DNA: TGTGCCAGCAGCTTGGAACAGGGTTGGGATAATTCACCCCTCCACTTT; size: .; V: TRBV7-2; D: .; J: TRBJ1-6; length: 16
CDR3: CASSLFGAGSSGANVLTF; DNA: TGTGCCAGCAGTTTATTTGGGGCAGGGAGCTCTGGGGCCAACGTCCTGACTTTC; size: few; V: TRBV27; D: .; J: TRBJ2-6; length: 18
CDR3: CASSSNPIQGGYTF; DNA: TGCGCCAGCAGCTCCAATCCAATACAAGGCGGCTACACCTTC; size: .; V: TRBV5-1; D: .; J: TRBJ1-2; length: 14
CDR3: CASSSWTGDEQFF; DNA: TGTGCCAGCAGCTCATGGACAGGGGATGAGCAGTTCTTC; size: .; V: TRBV11-3; D: TRBD1; J: TRBJ2-1; length: 13
CDR3: CASSLTAEETQYF; DNA: TGTGCCAGCAGCTTGACAGCCGAAGAGACCCAGTACTTC; size: .; V: TRBV11-3; D: .; J: TRBJ2-5; length: 13
CDR3: CASSLVSSGNTIYF; DNA: TGTGCCAGCAGCTTAGTTAGCTCTGGAAACACCATATATTTT; size: once; V: TRBV7-9; D: .; J: TRBJ1-3; length: 14
CDR3: CAISDPDGGTKRVFTEAFF; DNA: TGTGCCATCAGTGACCCCGATGGGGGGACAAAACGGGTTTTCACTGAAGCTTTCTTT; size: .; V: TRBV10-3; D: .; J: TRBJ1-1; length: 19
CDR3: CASSTWGASSEQYF; DNA: TGTGCCAGTAGTACTTGGGGCGCGTCGTCCGAGCAGTACTTC; size: once; V: TRBV19; D: .; J: TRBJ2-7; length: 14
CDR3: CASSLSRGGTGYPYGYTF; DNA: TGTGCCAGCAGTTTATCTCGGGGGGGCACGGGGTACCCTTATGGCTACACCTTC; size: .; V: TRBV28; D: .; J: TRBJ1-2; length: 18
CDR3: CASSHTILRASGRTDTQYF; DNA: TGCGCCAGCAGCCATACAATACTACGGGCTAGCGGGAGAACAGATACGCAGTATTTT; size: .; V: TRBV4-1; D: TRBD2; J: TRBJ2-3; length: 19